This is a list of T cell receptor beta chains from one sample in a study of CD8 T cells in ankylosing spondylitis. TCRdb analysed the 5' RACE reads with MiXCR anew, one entry per CDR3 protein. The repertoire holds 400,000 or so distinct CDR3 sequences, with approximately 26% as singletons. The sample taken for sequencing was blood, either unsorted or a sorted T cell fraction (not recorded which). Receptors were obtained from a male donor with ankylosing spondylitis. Both conserved end residues are trimmed from each CDR3. Each record gives: J gene, D gene, V gene, CDR3 protein. The D gene is left open where the match is weak.

j_call: TRBJ2-5; d_call: .; v_call: TRBV20-1; cdr3_aa: SASPPGETQY
j_call: TRBJ2-3; d_call: .; v_call: TRBV3-1; cdr3_aa: ASSLQAWDLLY
j_call: TRBJ2-1; d_call: TRBD2; v_call: TRBV5-1; cdr3_aa: ASSLTRLAGDPGNEQF
j_call: TRBJ2-3; d_call: TRBD2; v_call: TRBV11-2; cdr3_aa: ASSFWTSGTDTQY
j_call: TRBJ2-3; d_call: TRBD2; v_call: TRBV29-1; cdr3_aa: SVLRTSGTPDTQY
j_call: TRBJ1-2; d_call: .; v_call: TRBV12-3/TRBV12-4; cdr3_aa: ASSFGWDYGYT
j_call: TRBJ1-1; d_call: .; v_call: TRBV29-1; cdr3_aa: SVDYGYTEAF
j_call: TRBJ1-3; d_call: .; v_call: TRBV20-1; cdr3_aa: SARGRDGRDTIY
j_call: TRBJ2-1; d_call: TRBD1; v_call: TRBV20-1; cdr3_aa: SARVRGSAYNEQF
j_call: TRBJ1-1; d_call: TRBD1; v_call: TRBV3-1; cdr3_aa: ASSPSVGQGLTEAF
j_call: TRBJ1-2; d_call: TRBD1; v_call: TRBV4-1; cdr3_aa: ASSLDRVHGYT
j_call: TRBJ1-4; d_call: .; v_call: TRBV7-2; cdr3_aa: ASSLEWRNEKLF
j_call: TRBJ2-1; d_call: TRBD1; v_call: TRBV14; cdr3_aa: ASSQVRGRYNEQF
j_call: TRBJ1-3; d_call: TRBD1; v_call: TRBV12-3/TRBV12-4; cdr3_aa: ASSPPGQGAAGNTIY